The 25 T cell receptor beta chains below were found in one sample sequenced in a study of shared clonotypes between healthy human individuals. This table comes from immunoSEQ multiplex PCR, and its TCRdb copy is limited to in-frame clones, with some not included. Among just over 2,000,000 clones listed, over 85% were seen once. The naive CD8 population came from CD45RO-negative cells selected for CCR7, without terminally differentiated effector memory CD45RA+ cells. What was sequenced was naive CD8+ T cells sorted from blood. The receptors were gathered from a man aged 18 to 30 in good health.

The rearrangement joins TRBV28 to TRBJ1-5, with 9 bases fitting TRBD1. This CDR3 spans 15 amino acids. Germline V gene sequence: CDR1 MDHEN, CDR2 SYDVKM. With V trimmed by 4 bases and J by 4 bases, 5 bases remained unmatched. The chain's CDR3 is CASSSLGQGNQPQHF. In DNA, the CDR3 is TGTGCCAGCAGTTCACTCGGACAGGGGAATCAGCCCCAGCATTTT.

The chain is built from TRBV7-2 and TRBJ1-2; D remains unclear. V was shortened by 7 bases and J by 3 bases, with 12 bases between the two germline ends. From germline, CDR1 is SGHTA and CDR2 FQGNSA. The CDR3 is 13 residues long. DNA for the CDR3: TGTGCCAGCACCTCGGACGTTGACTATGGCTACACCTTC. Translated: CASTSDVDYGYTF. The full variable domain, in which reference TRBV7-2 and TRBJ1-2 provide the parts outside the CDR3, is GAGVSQSPSNKVTEKGKDVELRCDPISGHTALYWYRQSLGQGLEFLIYFQGNSAPDKSGLPSDRFSAERTGGSVSTLTIQRTQQEDSAVYLCASTSDVDYGYTFGSGTRLTVV.

The chain carries TRBV5-1 and TRBJ2-2, with 9 bases identical to TRBD2. V lost 7 bases to trimming and J lost 5 bases; unmatched junction nucleotides: 15. Germline CDR1 and CDR2: SGHRS and YFSETQ. The CDR3 is made up of 17 amino acids. The CDR3 nucleotides are TGCGCCAGCGTTGAGGTTTTAGCGGGAGTTCGGACCGGGGAGCTGTTTTTT. This sequence encodes CASVEVLAGVRTGELFF.

This clone is a singleton in its sample. Within the sample, other DNA sequences also encode this same CDR3. The chain recombines TRBV30 with TRBJ1-5; no clear D gene. Per germline, CDR1 GTSNPN and CDR2 SVGIG (reference sequence). The V gene lost 0 bases and the J gene lost 7 bases, with 10 bases spanning the gap. The CDR3 covers 13 residues. CDR3 nucleotides: TGTGCCTGGAGTGTAGGTGGGAACCAGCCCCAGCATTTT. Translating it yields CAWSVGGNQPQHF.

This rearrangement joins TRBV11-2 to TRBJ2-5; TRBD1 matches at 8 bases. The CDR3 loop spans 16 amino acids. CDR1 is SGHAT and CDR2 is FQNNGV in the germline V gene. With V trimmed by 5 bases and J by 4 bases, 12 bases remained unmatched. This CDR3 reads CASSAPYWTGRETQYF. In DNA, the CDR3 is TGTGCCAGCAGCGCCCCGTACTGGACAGGGCGAGAGACCCAGTACTTC.

The CDR3 nucleotides read TGCGCCAGCAGTGAGAGACCGGGACAACCCCCCAATGAAGCTTTCTTT. Its translation: CASSERPGQPPNEAFF. V is TRBV10-1 and J is TRBJ1-1; D might be TRBD1 (6 bases). Trimming shortened V by 2 bases and J by 7 bases, and 20 bases separated the two germline ends. CDR3 length: 16 residues. CDR1 and CDR2 (germline): WNHNN, SYGVQD (reference sequence).

The V gene is TRBV30, the J gene TRBJ2-7; D gene uncertain. V lost 3 bases and J 2 bases, leaving 8 bases between the germline ends. The CDR3 sequence is 12 residues long. Per germline, CDR1 GTSNPN and CDR2 SVGIG (reference sequence). The CDR3 reads CAWRGYTYEQYF. The CDR3 DNA is TGTGCCTGGAGAGGCTATACCTACGAGCAGTACTTC. Drawing the rest from reference TRBV30 and TRBJ2-7, the complete variable domain is SQTIHQWPATLVQPVGSPLSLECTVEGTSNPNLYWYRQAAGRGLQLLFYSVGIGQISSEVPQNLSASRPQDRQFILSSKKLLLSDSGFYLCAWRGYTYEQYFGPGTRLTVT.

The chain uses TRBV11-2 and TRBJ2-3; D might be TRBD2 (7 bases). Trimming stripped 1 base from V and 2 bases from J, with 10 bases between. CDR1 and CDR2 (germline): SGHAT, FQNNGV. This CDR3 spans 15 amino acids. CDR3 bases: TGTGCCAGCAGCTTAGGAGGGGGGGACACAGATACGCAGTATTTT. Protein product: CASSLGGGDTDTQYF.

The chain has TRBV4-1 and TRBJ2-6; D call uncertain. Germline V lookup: CDR1 MGHRA, CDR2 YSYEKL. V was pared by 4 bases and J by 1 base, with 20 bases between. The CDR3 length is 19 residues. CDR3 nucleotides: TGCGCCAGCAGCCCATCTGGGTCCCCGGCCGTATCTGGGGCCAACGTCCTGACTTTC. Its protein product is CASSPSGSPAVSGANVLTF.

The chain combines TRBV4-1 with TRBJ2-1; D possibly corresponds to TRBD1 (5 bases). This CDR3 contains 12 residues. The germline V gene encodes CDR1 MGHRA and CDR2 YSYEKL. The ends were cut back, 1 base at V and 8 bases at J, with 6 bases in the middle. The CDR3 nucleotides are TGCGCCAGCAGCCAAGCAGGGTATGAGCAGTTCTTC. It encodes CASSQAGYEQFF.

The chain recombines TRBV5-6 with TRBJ2-1, with a weak D call TRBD1 (6 bases). CDR1 and CDR2 (germline): SGHDT, YYEEEE. V was trimmed by 0 bases and J by 2 bases, leaving 9 bases between them. The CDR3 is 15 residues long. The CDR3 protein is CASSLEGVAYNEQFF. Written as DNA, the CDR3 is TGTGCCAGCAGCTTGGAGGGGGTGGCCTACAATGAGCAGTTCTTC.

V and J are TRBV19 and TRBJ1-1; D not certain. The CDR3 covers 13 residues. Trimming took 7 bases from V and 0 from J, leaving 9 bases between them. The germline V gene has CDR1 LNHDA and CDR2 SQIVND (reference sequence). The CDR3: CASISYMNTEAFF. The CDR3 DNA reads TGTGCCAGTATCAGCTACATGAACACTGAAGCTTTCTTT.

The rearrangement joins TRBV2 to TRBJ2-2; 8 bases line up with TRBD1. Per germline, CDR1 SNHLY and CDR2 FYNNEI. CDR3 length: 17 amino acids. V was pared by 5 bases and J by 4 bases, with 12 bases of the junction left unmatched. CDR3 sequence reads: CASSQIPGGLSTGELFF. The CDR3 DNA reads as TGTGCCAGCAGTCAAATCCCAGGGGGCTTAAGCACCGGGGAGCTGTTTTTT.

The rearrangement uses TRBV7-9 and TRBJ1-6, with unresolved D. Trimming took 1 base from V and 14 from J, leaving 18 bases between them. The germline V gene has CDR1 SEHNR and CDR2 FQNEAQ (reference sequence). The CDR3 spans 15 residues. The CDR3 DNA follows: TGTGCCAGCAGCTTAGAACCTACGGACCCGGGGTCCCTCCACTTT. Protein: CASSLEPTDPGSLHF.

The J gene is TRBJ1-6, the V gene TRBV4-3; D gene uncertain. This CDR3 comprises 17 residues. Deletions cut 0 bases from V and 0 bases from J, with 9 bases between. Per germline, CDR1 LGHNA and CDR2 YSLEER. CDR3: CASSQEPSSSYNSPLHF. The CDR3 nucleotides read TGCGCCAGCAGCCAAGAACCGTCGAGCTCCTATAATTCACCCCTCCACTTT.

Worth noting for this clone: This same CDR3 is encoded by further DNA sequences in the sample. The rearrangement uses TRBV4-1 and TRBJ1-1; D is unresolved. CDR1 and CDR2 from the germline V gene are MGHRA and YSYEKL. CDR3 length: 15 amino acids. V was cut by 0 bases and J by 3 bases, with 11 bases left in between. CDR3 amino acids: CASSQDARGDTEAFF. The CDR3 DNA is TGCGCCAGCAGCCAAGATGCCCGCGGGGACACTGAAGCTTTCTTT.

CDR3: CASSLGLAGDYSYEQYF. CDR3 sequence (DNA): TGTGCCAGCAGCTTAGGATTGGCGGGAGACTATTCCTACGAGCAGTACTTC. The chain links TRBV7-2 to TRBJ2-7; 7 bases fit TRBD2. This CDR3 has 17 amino acids. V lost 1 base to trimming and J lost 1 base; unmatched junction nucleotides: 10. The germline gives CDR1 SGHTA, CDR2 FQGNSA.

This sequence joins TRBV19 and TRBJ2-5; tentatively, D is TRBD1 (5 bases). The end of the DNA is better explained by TRBJ2-7, so the J call may be wrong. Germline V CDR1 and CDR2: LNHDA, SQIVND (reference sequence). CDR3 length equals 15 residues. This CDR3 is CASSYSKAQAYEQYF. The CDR3 DNA follows: TGTGCCAGTAGTTATTCTAAGGCACAGGCCTACGAGCAGTACTTC.

The count of this clone is one. The chain carries TRBV19 and TRBJ1-1; D might be TRBD1 (6 bases). The CDR3 loop spans 17 amino acids. Trimming shortened V by 3 bases and J by 3 bases, and 20 bases separated the two germline ends. Germline-derived CDR1 and CDR2 are LNHDA and SQIVND (reference sequence). This chain's CDR3 is CASSMGRDITFHTEAFF. The CDR3 bases are TGTGCCAGTAGTATGGGGCGGGACATTACATTCCACACTGAAGCTTTCTTT.

Turning to this clone: The same CDR3 arises from other DNA sequences in this sample as well. V gene TRBV27 combines with J gene TRBJ2-7; the match to TRBD1 covers 8 bases. CDR3 length: 13 amino acids. CDR1 is MNHEY, CDR2 SMNVEV, per germline (reference sequence). The V and J ends lost 6 bases and 3 bases, in that order; junction bases with no gene match: 4. Here the CDR3 reads CASRTTGGYEQYF. DNA for the CDR3: TGTGCCAGCAGAACCACAGGGGGCTACGAGCAGTACTTC.

J is TRBJ1-1 and V is TRBV5-6; a possible D gene is TRBD1 (6 bases). CDR1 SGHDT and CDR2 YYEEEE come from the germline V gene. With 3 bases removed from V and 4 bases from J, the gap between germline ends came to 7 bases. The CDR3 has 12 residues. For the CDR3, the DNA is TGTGCCAGCAGCTGGGGGGCCACTGAAGCTTTCTTT. It codes for CASSWGATEAFF.

J is TRBJ2-5 and V is TRBV6-5; D might be TRBD1 (5 bases). Germline V lookup: CDR1 MNHEY, CDR2 SVGAGI. V was pared by 8 bases and J by 1 base, with 14 bases between. This CDR3 has 14 amino acids. This chain's CDR3 is CASASGFPQETQYF. The CDR3 DNA reads TGTGCCAGCGCCTCAGGGTTCCCCCAAGAGACCCAGTACTTC.

The J gene is TRBJ1-1, the V gene TRBV7-9, with D possibly matching TRBD1 (5 bases). This CDR3 has 17 residues. Germline V gene data show CDR1 as SEHNR and CDR2 as FQNEAQ (reference sequence). V was trimmed by 5 bases and J by 0 bases, leaving 19 bases between them. CDR3: CASSQIVTDIVNTEAFF. In DNA form, the CDR3 reads TGTGCCAGCAGCCAGATCGTGACGGACATAGTGAACACTGAAGCTTTCTTT.

The chain combines TRBV7-2 with TRBJ1-3; the D gene is possibly TRBD1 (5 bases). In germline, CDR1 is SGHTA, CDR2 FQGNSA. V dropped 5 bases and J dropped 2 bases, with 16 bases sitting between them. The CDR3 has 16 residues. The CDR3 region has the DNA TGTGCCAGCAGCCCGTGGGGGGGATGGACTGGAAACACCATATATTTT. This sequence encodes CASSPWGGWTGNTIYF.

This chain uses TRBV28 with TRBJ2-3, with 10 nucleotides matching TRBD1. The germline V gene has CDR1 MDHEN and CDR2 SYDVKM. V was pared by 6 bases and J by 2 bases, with 11 bases of the junction left unmatched. The CDR3 extends over 17 amino acids. CDR3 sequence reads: CASSPSGGTGDTDTQYF. The CDR3 coding sequence is TGTGCCAGCAGCCCCTCCGGGGGGACAGGGGACACAGATACGCAGTATTTT.